The rows below give T cell receptor beta chains drawn from one sample of a study of T cell responses to AZD1222 COVID-19 vaccine. Measured with immunoSEQ multiplex PCR; TCRdb has only the in-frame clones, and not every one. The sample consists of approximately 100,000 clones, roughly nine tenths of them appearing once. The starting material was peripheral blood, obtained on day 0 of AZD1222 vaccination. These receptors all stem from an adult in good health. CDR3s include the opening cysteine and the closing phenylalanine or tryptophan. The D gene is left open where the match is weak. Size tells how often a clone was seen (once, few, many) or the class of an expanded clone, and some rows leave it out.

V	J	size	D	DNA	CDR3
TRBV5-5	TRBJ1-4	once	.	TGTGCCAGCAGCGGCACAGGGCAAGAAAAACTGTTTTTT	CASSGTGQEKLFF
TRBV5-1	TRBJ1-2	.	TRBD1	TGCGCCAGCAGCTTGGGGCCGGGACAGGGGTATGGCTACACCTTC	CASSLGPGQGYGYTF
TRBV6-5	TRBJ1-1	.	.	TGTGCCAGCAGTAACACCAGACCGAACACTGAAGCTTTCTTT	CASSNTRPNTEAFF
TRBV5-1	TRBJ2-5	.	.	TGCGCCAGCAGCTTGGGGGGCAGCCAAGAGACCCAGTACTTC	CASSLGGSQETQYF
TRBV11-2	TRBJ1-4	.	.	TGTGCCAGCAGCCGGATCCGGGCCCCGGCGGGGCAACTGTTTTTT	CASSRIRAPAGQLFF
TRBV6-1	TRBJ2-6	.	.	TGTGCCAGCAGTGAAAAGGGAACCGGGGCCAACGTCCTGACTTTC	CASSEKGTGANVLTF
TRBV9	TRBJ1-1	.	TRBD1	TGTGCCAGCAGCGCCTGGGACAGGGGCACTGAAGCTTTCTTT	CASSAWDRGTEAFF
TRBV19	TRBJ1-4	.	.	TGTGCCAGTAGTGGGGGGAACGGAGCAACTAATGAAAAACTGTTTTTT	CASSGGNGATNEKLFF
TRBV14	TRBJ1-1	once	.	TGTGCCAGCAGCCAAGGGATTAACACTGAAGCTTTCTTT	CASSQGINTEAFF
TRBV5-4	TRBJ1-1	.	.	TGTGCCAGCAGCTTGGACGGATGGAACACTGAAGCTTTCTTT	CASSLDGWNTEAFF
TRBV7-6	TRBJ1-6	.	.	TGTGCCAGCAGCTTACGGCCAGATTCACCCCTCCACTTT	CASSLRPDSPLHF
TRBV5-1	TRBJ2-1	.	.	TGCGCCAGCAGCCCACAAGGGGGAAACAATGAGCAGTTCTTC	CASSPQGGNNEQFF
TRBV5-1	TRBJ1-1	.	TRBD1	TGCGCCAGCAGCCTCGGGACAGAAATTACTGAAGCTTTCTTT	CASSLGTEITEAFF
TRBV24-1	TRBJ1-6	.	.	TGTGCCACCAGTGATCCGCGGGGGGGAACCAATTCACCCCTCCACTTT	CATSDPRGGTNSPLHF
TRBV19	TRBJ1-5	.	.	TGTGCCAGTAGTATTTTCCGGGACGATCAGCCCCAGCATTTT	CASSIFRDDQPQHF
TRBV28	TRBJ1-1	.	TRBD1	TGTGCCAGCAGTTCCACCGCCCGACAGGGTGGGACTGAAGCTTTCTTT	CASSSTARQGGTEAFF
TRBV2	TRBJ2-3	.	.	TGTGCCAGCAGTGAGGGCCCCCCGGGCACAGATACGCAGTATTTT	CASSEGPPGTDTQYF
TRBV2	TRBJ2-3	.	TRBD2	TGTGCCAGCAACCCGAGCGGGATGTTCACAGATACGCAGTATTTT	CASNPSGMFTDTQYF
TRBV19	TRBJ2-7	.	TRBD1	TGTGCCAGTGGGACAGGGCCCTACGAGCAGTACTTC	CASGTGPYEQYF
TRBV27	TRBJ2-1	.	.	TGTGCCAGCAGTTCCGACCGTTTGGGATACAATGAGCAGTTCTTC	CASSSDRLGYNEQFF
TRBV28	TRBJ1-4	.	.	TGTGCCAGCAGGCCTGGTGGGACTAATGAAAAACTGTTTTTT	CASRPGGTNEKLFF
TRBV15	TRBJ1-2	few	.	TGTGCCACCAGCAGGAAAACAGGGAACTATGGCTACACCTTC	CATSRKTGNYGYTF
TRBV18	TRBJ1-1	once	TRBD1	TGTGCCAGCTCCGGACAGGCGAACACTGAAGCTTTCTTT	CASSGQANTEAFF
TRBV20-1	TRBJ1-1	.	TRBD1	TGCAGTGCTAGTGGGACAGCCGAGAACACTGAAGCTTTCTTT	CSASGTAENTEAFF
TRBV29-1	TRBJ2-7	.	.	TGCAGCGTCGACCTCGTGGAAGGGAATCAGTACTTC	CSVDLVEGNQYF
TRBV20-1	TRBJ1-2	.	.	TGCAGTGCCAGTACTGGGGGGGGAGCAAATAACTATGGCTACACCTTC	CSASTGGGANNYGYTF
TRBV5-6	TRBJ1-2	.	.	TGTGCCAGCAGCGACTACAGGGTTTTCTATGGCTACACCTTC	CASSDYRVFYGYTF
TRBV13	TRBJ1-2	.	TRBD1	TGTGCCAGCAGCTTTGGACAGGAACGGTCTAACTATGGCTACACCTTC	CASSFGQERSNYGYTF
TRBV27	TRBJ2-3	.	TRBD1	TGTGCCAGCAGAAGGACAGGGGGCACAGATACGCAGTATTTT	CASRRTGGTDTQYF
TRBV7-9	TRBJ1-2	.	TRBD1	TGTGCCAGCAGCCCAGACAGGGGCTGGGGGGGCTACACCTTC	CASSPDRGWGGYTF
TRBV15	TRBJ2-3	.	.	TGTGCCACCAGCAGGTGGGATTCAGCGGATACGCAGTATTTT	CATSRWDSADTQYF